A single sample is the source of the 30 T cell receptor beta chains below, sequenced in a study of regulatory T cells in long-lasting Graves disease. Arm-PCR of CDR3 regions with iRepertoire HTBI primers generated TCR beta libraries. Via MiXCR, TCRdb re-called the multiplex PCR reads, giving one row per CDR3 protein. The sample contains fewer than 450,000 distinct CDR3 sequences, roughly a quarter of which appear only once. This sample's time point: persistent/refractory GD, antithyroid drugs over 5 years with positive TRAb. The authors made the TCR library using RNA they extracted from PBMCs. Material: peripheral blood mononuclear cells (PBMCs), obtained when the disease was refractory, from a patient treated with antithyroid drugs. These receptors all stem from a female donor with Graves disease.

The chain links TRBV24-1 to TRBJ1-2; D gene ambiguous. Trimming removed 12 bases from V and 4 bases from J, with 14 bases in between. The CDR3 consists of 12 residues. The V gene's germline CDR1 is KGHDR and CDR2 SFDVKD. DNA for the CDR3: TGTGCCCCCACTTTGGGTTCCTATGGCTACACCTTC. This translates into CAPTLGSYGYTF.

The sample holds a few counts of this clonotype. The V and J genes are TRBV6-1 and TRBJ2-5; a weak D match, TRBD2 (5 bases). Trimming removed 7 bases from V and 5 bases from J, with 29 bases in between. The CDR3 is made up of 18 amino acids. Germline CDR1 reads MNHNS; CDR2 reads SASEGT. The CDR3 DNA follows: TGTGCCAGCATCGCGGACGCGGAACGGGGAAATATCGTGGAGACCCAGTACTTC. Its protein product is CASIADAERGNIVETQYF.

This clonotype occurred a few times. The chain couples TRBV19 to TRBJ2-4, with D uncertain. This CDR3 contains 16 residues. The V and J ends lost 1 base and 1 base respectively, with 11 bases between them. Germline loops: CDR1 LNHDA, CDR2 SQIVND (reference sequence). CDR3 amino acids: CASSIGGSRAKNIQYF. The CDR3 nucleotides read TGTGCCAGTAGTATAGGTGGATCGCGGGCCAAAAACATTCAGTACTTC.

The chain uses TRBV20-1 and TRBJ2-5; D gene unclear. V lost 3 bases and J 5 bases, leaving 16 bases between the germline ends. Germline loops: CDR1 DFQATT, CDR2 SNEGSKA (reference sequence). There are 14 residues in the CDR3. This CDR3 reads CSASSTHELETQYF. For the CDR3, the DNA is TGCAGTGCTAGTTCGACCCACGAATTGGAGACCCAGTACTTC.

This clonotype was found a few times. The chain links TRBV28 to TRBJ2-7; TRBD1 agrees at 7 bases. The CDR3 length is 14 residues. Losses at the gene ends were 3 bases for V and 4 bases for J; bases not matched to a gene: 6. The germline CDR1 and CDR2 sequences are MDHEN and SYDVKM. The CDR3 reads CASSFPGGNYEQYF. The CDR3 nucleotides are TGTGCCAGCAGTTTTCCAGGGGGAAATTACGAGCAGTACTTC. Filled out from reference TRBV28 and TRBJ2-7, the complete variable domain reads DVKVTQSSRYLVKRTGEKVFLECVQDMDHENMFWYRQDPGLGLRLIYFSYDVKMKEKGDIPEGYSVSREKKERFSLILESASTNQTSMYLCASSFPGGNYEQYFGPGTRLTVT.

The V gene is TRBV18, the J gene TRBJ1-6; D gene uncertain. V was cut by 4 bases and J by 10 bases, with 14 bases left in between. CDR1 and CDR2 from the germline V gene are KGHSH and LQKENI. This CDR3 is 14 amino acids long. DNA of the CDR3: TGTGCCAGCTCACTAGCAGGCAACTTATCACCCCTCCACTTT. As protein: CASSLAGNLSPLHF.

This clonotype was seen a handful of times. Here the CDR3 omits its conserved ending phenylalanine or tryptophan, so a read error is the likely source. This chain links TRBV12-3 or TRBV12-4 with TRBJ1-1, with D uncertain. Trimming took off 4 bases at V and 1 base at J, with 10 bases between the two ends. This CDR3 is 14 amino acids long. CDR3 sequence (DNA): TGTGCCAGCAGTTATGGTCGGGCGAACACTGAAGCTTTCCTT. Translation: CASSYGRANTEAFL.

This clonotype was detected only a few times. V gene TRBV30 combines with J gene TRBJ1-4, with 7 bases that match TRBD1. The CDR3 loop spans 18 amino acids. Germline assignment: CDR1 GTSNPN and CDR2 SVGIG (reference sequence). J was trimmed by 0 bases and V by 1 base; bases with no gene match: 11. The CDR3 region is CAWSAGLGQPATNEKLFF. CDR3 bases: TGTGCCTGGAGTGCAGGTCTGGGACAGCCTGCAACTAATGAAAAACTGTTTTTT.

There are many counts of this clonotype. The genes are TRBV7-8 and TRBJ1-4, with D perhaps matching TRBD1 (5 bases). The CDR3 length is 14 residues. Germline V gene data show CDR1 as SGHVS and CDR2 as FQNEAQ. With 4 bases removed from V and 8 bases from J, the gap between germline ends came to 14 bases. This CDR3 is CASSSGATGEKLFF. The CDR3 DNA reads TGTGCCAGCAGCTCCGGGGCCACGGGCGAAAAACTGTTTTTT. The full variable domain, in which reference TRBV7-8 and TRBJ1-4 provide the parts outside the CDR3, is GAGVSQSPRYKVAKRGQDVALRCDPISGHVSLFWYQQALGQGPEFLTYFQNEAQLDKSGLPSDRFFAERPEGSVSTLKIQRTQQEDSAVYLCASSSGATGEKLFFGSGTQLSVL.

This chain joins TRBV7-9 and TRBJ2-7; TRBD2 might be the D (6 bases). Germline V gives CDR1 SEHNR, CDR2 FQNEAQ (reference sequence). Between the trimmed V and J ends, which lost 1 base and 7 bases, there was a span of 14 bases. The CDR3 loop spans 14 amino acids. The CDR3 coding sequence is TGTGCCAGCAGCTTAGACCGACTAGTATGGGAGCAGTACTTC. Translation gives CASSLDRLVWEQYF.

The CDR3 loop reads CASSSSGLATGELFF. The CDR3 bases are TGTGCCAGCAGCTCTAGCGGGTTGGCCACCGGGGAGCTGTTTTTT. This chain joins TRBV7-3 and TRBJ2-2; 8 positions agree with TRBD2. The CDR3 extends over 15 amino acids. Trimming at V came to 4 bases and at J to 4 bases, leaving 5 bases not matched to a gene. Germline V gene data show CDR1 as SGHTA and CDR2 as FQGTGA.

The table lists this clonotype with a few counts. V gene TRBV2 combines with J gene TRBJ2-2; D remains unclear. Trimming left V 0 bases short and J 3 bases short, with 2 bases between. Germline V CDR1 and CDR2: SNHLY, FYNNEI. The CDR3 runs 13 residues. The CDR3 sequence: CASSEADTGELFF. The CDR3 nucleotides are TGTGCCAGCAGTGAAGCCGACACCGGGGAGCTGTTTTTT. The entire variable domain, with the rest obtained from reference TRBV2 and TRBJ2-2, is as follows: EPEVTQTPSHQVTQMGQEVILRCVPISNHLYFYWYRQILGQKVEFLVSFYNNEISEKSEIFDDQFSVERPDGSNFTLKIRSTKLEDSAMYFCASSEADTGELFFGEGSRLTVL.

This clonotype has a handful of counts. The chain has TRBV3-1 and TRBJ1-5; D is possibly TRBD1 (5 bases). Germline V gene lookup returns CDR1 LGHDT and CDR2 YNNKEL (reference sequence). V was cut by 3 bases and J by 2 bases, with 11 bases left in between. This CDR3 is 15 amino acids long. The CDR3 here is CASSQGRAGNQPQHF. As DNA, the CDR3 is TGTGCCAGCAGCCAGGGCAGGGCGGGCAATCAGCCCCAGCATTTT. The full variable domain, in which reference TRBV3-1 and TRBJ1-5 provide the parts outside the CDR3, is DTAVSQTPKYLVTQMGNDKSIKCEQNLGHDTMYWYKQDSKKFLKIMFSYNNKELIINETVPNRFSPKSPDKAHLNLHINSLELGDSAVYFCASSQGRAGNQPQHFGDGTRLSIL.

Many counts were recorded for this clonotype. The chain joins TRBV6-1 to TRBJ2-7, with TRBD2 identical over 11 bases. This CDR3 region has 13 residues. CDR1 MNHNS and CDR2 SASEGT come from the germline V gene. V gave up 8 bases and J gave up 2 bases; unmatched junction bases: 2. DNA for the CDR3: TGTGCCAGCGAGACTAGCGGGGCCTACGAGCAGTACTTC. Translated: CASETSGAYEQYF.

The rearrangement uses TRBV5-1 and TRBJ2-2; TRBD1 matches at 8 bases. The CDR3 is made up of 17 amino acids. V lost 0 bases, J lost 4 bases, and 8 bases stayed unmatched. Germline CDR1 SGHRS, CDR2 YFSETQ. This CDR3 reads CASSLAAGGAGTGELFF. The DNA of the CDR3 is TGCGCCAGCAGCTTGGCCGCAGGGGGCGCCGGCACCGGGGAGCTGTTTTTT.

The CDR3 nucleotides are TGCAGTGCCTCTTTTCGGGAGGGCGGCGAGCAGTACTTC. It is translated as CSASFREGGEQYF. J is TRBJ2-7 and V is TRBV20-1, with TRBD2 identical over 8 bases. This CDR3 spans 13 amino acids. The germline V gene encodes CDR1 DFQATT and CDR2 SNEGSKA (reference sequence). The J segment lost 6 bases and the V segment lost 6 bases, leaving 10 bases of the junction unmatched.

In this sample, this clonotype turned up many times. The chain has TRBV7-9 and TRBJ1-4; D unresolved. V was pared by 5 bases and J by 4 bases, with 8 bases between. Per germline, CDR1 SEHNR and CDR2 FQNEAQ (reference sequence). This CDR3 has 13 amino acids. CDR3 sequence reads: CASSGQINEKLFF. The CDR3 DNA sequence: TGTGCCAGCAGCGGGCAGATTAATGAAAAACTGTTTTTT.

This clonotype was recorded once. One end of the junction fails to match germline, which may point to a read error. The chain has TRBV3-1 and TRBJ2-5; 11 bases line up with TRBD2. The germline V gene has CDR1 LGHDT and CDR2 YNNKEL (reference sequence). The CDR3 is made up of 16 amino acids. The DNA for the CDR3 is TGTGCCAGCAGCCCCCCTAGCGGGAGGCTGGAAGAGACCCAGTGCTTC. Translation: CASSPPSGRLEETQCF.

A few counts support this clonotype. This chain links TRBV28 with TRBJ2-7; D not certain. Per the germline V gene, CDR1 is MDHEN and CDR2 is SYDVKM. Trimming cost V 5 bases and J 3 bases, with 14 bases left between them. The CDR3 runs 14 residues. DNA for the CDR3: TGTGCCAGCAGTAATTCAGGTGCTAACTACGAGCAGTACTTC. Translated, it gives CASSNSGANYEQYF.

This clonotype has just a few counts. V usage is TRBV2 and J usage is TRBJ2-4, with TRBD2 identical over 11 bases. The CDR3 consists of 17 residues. Germline loops: CDR1 SNHLY, CDR2 FYNNEI. With 8 bases clipped from V and 1 base from J, the junction kept 10 bases outside the gene matches. Here the CDR3 DNA reads TGTGCCAGCTCACTAGCGGGAGATAGGTTGGCCAAAAACATTCAGTACTTC. It encodes CASSLAGDRLAKNIQYF. Variable domain in full (rest from reference TRBV2 and TRBJ2-4): EPEVTQTPSHQVTQMGQEVILRCVPISNHLYFYWYRQILGQKVEFLVSFYNNEISEKSEIFDDQFSVERPDGSNFTLKIRSTKLEDSAMYFCASSLAGDRLAKNIQYFGAGTRLSVL.

There are a few counts of this clonotype. V and J are TRBV5-5 and TRBJ1-5; no clear D. Trimming cost V 4 bases and J 0 bases, with 14 bases left between them. CDR1 SGHKS and CDR2 YYEKEE come from the germline V gene (reference sequence). This CDR3 is built from 16 residues. CDR3 region: CASSTTPMVSNQPQHF. For the CDR3, the DNA is TGTGCCAGCAGCACTACCCCTATGGTTAGCAATCAGCCCCAGCATTTT.

V and J are TRBV6-1 and TRBJ1-2; 8 positions match TRBD1. The trim removed 9 bases at V and 4 bases at J, leaving 10 bases unmatched. The CDR3 spans 14 residues. The germline V gene has CDR1 MNHNS and CDR2 SASEGT. This CDR3 is CARTGVFTPYGYTF. As DNA, the CDR3 is TGTGCCAGGACAGGGGTCTTTACCCCCTATGGCTACACCTTC.

Turning to this clonotype: The junction and the germline gene differ at one end; a read error may be behind it. The V and J genes are TRBV20-1 and TRBJ2-3; D is unresolved. The CDR3 length is 11 residues. Germline V gene lookup returns CDR1 DFQATT and CDR2 SNEGSKA (reference sequence). CDR3 region: CSARSAVGYSF. CDR3 nucleotide sequence: TGCAGTGCTAGATCGGCAGTAGGTTACTCCTTT.

The rearrangement uses TRBV11-2 and TRBJ2-7; TRBD2 is a possible D gene (6 bases). V was clipped by 5 bases and J by 6 bases, with 17 bases between them. This CDR3 region has 14 residues. CDR1 SGHAT and CDR2 FQNNGV come from the germline V gene. CDR3 DNA: TGTGCCAGCAGCCAACACCTAGCGACTGGCGAGCAGTACTTC. The encoded protein is CASSQHLATGEQYF.

The table lists this clonotype with many counts. The chain carries TRBV7-2 and TRBJ2-7; 12 bases are shared with TRBD2. The CDR3 totals 15 residues. Germline values: CDR1 SGHTA, CDR2 FQGNSA. V lost 5 bases to trimming and J lost 3 bases; unmatched junction nucleotides: 5. The CDR3 loop reads CASSETSGGFYEQYF. The CDR3 bases are TGTGCCAGCAGCGAAACTAGCGGGGGGTTCTACGAGCAGTACTTC.

This clonotype appeared a few times. V is TRBV7-2 and J is TRBJ2-7, with 7 bases aligning to TRBD2. Germline V gene sequence: CDR1 SGHTA, CDR2 FQGNSA. The CDR3 has 15 amino acids. V shed 9 bases and J 3 bases; nucleotides not matched to a gene: 14. The CDR3 loop reads CASSIGAGNLYEQYF. Written as DNA, the CDR3 is TGTGCCAGTAGTATTGGAGCGGGAAACCTCTACGAGCAGTACTTC.

There are many counts of this clonotype. For the CDR3, the DNA is TGTGCCAGCAGTGAAGTGGGCAGGGGTTCACCCCTCCACTTT. It encodes CASSEVGRGSPLHF. The rearrangement links TRBV2 to TRBJ1-6, with D possibly matching TRBD1 (6 bases). This CDR3 contains 14 residues. Per germline, CDR1 SNHLY and CDR2 FYNNEI. V gave up 1 base and J gave up 9 bases, with 10 bases separating them.

The chain is built from TRBV15 and TRBJ2-3, with 7 positions matching TRBD1. V gave up 7 bases and J gave up 4 bases; unmatched junction bases: 11. The CDR3 spans 15 residues. Per the germline V gene, CDR1 is LNHNV and CDR2 is YYDKDF (reference sequence). The CDR3 DNA reads as TGTGCCACCACCCCCATGAGGGGGCAATCAGATACGCAGTATTTT. It encodes CATTPMRGQSDTQYF.

This clonotype was detected a few times. The chain carries TRBV7-2 and TRBJ1-2; D gene ambiguous. Germline CDR1 reads SGHTA; CDR2 reads FQGNSA. This CDR3 has 14 residues. Trimming removed 5 bases from V and 8 bases from J, with 18 bases in between. CDR3 residues: CASSHGYSRGGYTF. In DNA form, the CDR3 reads TGTGCCAGCAGCCATGGGTACTCGAGAGGGGGCTACACCTTC.

In its sample, this clonotype was seen many times. This CDR3 reads CASSLGGMGRGTEAFF. CDR3 nucleotide sequence: TGTGCCAGCAGCTTAGGAGGTATGGGCAGGGGCACTGAAGCTTTCTTT. The V and J genes are TRBV7-2 and TRBJ1-1; D is possibly TRBD1 (6 bases). The CDR3 runs to 16 residues. V was pared by 1 base and J by 4 bases, with 16 bases between. Germline V gives CDR1 SGHTA, CDR2 FQGNSA.